The 31 T cell receptor beta chains below were found in one sample sequenced in a study of shared clonotypes between healthy human individuals. TCRdb's table, derived via immunoSEQ multiplex PCR, lists solely in-frame clones and lacks some. Here the sample spans approximately 340,000 clones, around 70% being singletons. Sequencing was performed on memory CD4+ T cells sorted from blood. Subset described: CD45RA-negative fraction. These receptor sequences come from a man aged 25-40 years in good health.

The V and J genes are TRBV9 and TRBJ2-2; D gene ambiguous. The V gene's germline CDR1 is SGDLS and CDR2 YYNGEE. The CDR3 spans 14 residues. The V and J ends lost 3 bases and 0 bases respectively, with 6 bases between them. The CDR3 is CASSGATNTGELFF. CDR3 in DNA: TGTGCCAGCAGCGGGGCCACGAACACCGGGGAGCTGTTTTTT.

The rearrangement joins TRBV7-2 to TRBJ2-1; 12 nucleotides match TRBD2. The CDR3 sequence is 15 residues long. Germline V gives CDR1 SGHTA, CDR2 FQGNSA. Trimming took 0 bases from V and 10 from J; bases not matched to a gene: 4. The CDR3 loop is CASSLARLAGDEQFF. CDR3 DNA: TGTGCCAGCAGCTTAGCGCGACTAGCGGGAGACGAGCAGTTCTTC.

The chain uses TRBV18 and TRBJ2-7; the D gene could be TRBD1 or TRBD2 (6 bases each). Deletions cut 0 bases from V and 4 bases from J, with 13 bases between. Germline V gene lookup returns CDR1 KGHSH and CDR2 LQKENI. This CDR3 spans 15 amino acids. This chain's CDR3 is CASSPPQGRIYEQYF. The CDR3 region has the DNA TGTGCCAGCTCACCACCCCAGGGGAGGATTTACGAGCAGTACTTC.

This clone has more than one count but fewer than ten. This chain uses TRBV7-9 with TRBJ1-1, with a weak D call TRBD1 (5 bases). Germline CDR1 is SEHNR and CDR2 is FQNEAQ (reference sequence). The CDR3 totals 16 residues. V shed 2 bases and J shed 3 bases, with 16 bases lying between them. This CDR3 is CASSLPGEGRDTEAFF. The CDR3 DNA follows: TGTGCCAGCAGCTTACCCGGGGAGGGGCGAGACACTGAAGCTTTCTTT.

The chain joins TRBV6-9 to TRBJ2-7, with a possible D match to TRBD1 (6 bases). The CDR3 totals 14 residues. The germline V gene has CDR1 MNHGY and CDR2 SVAAGI. V dropped 7 bases and J dropped 3 bases, with 16 bases sitting between them. CDR3 bases: TGTGCCAGCACTCCCGAGACGGGACACTACGAGCAGTACTTC. The encoded protein is CASTPETGHYEQYF.

The chain uses TRBV27 and TRBJ1-5; D may be TRBD1 (5 bases). The length of the CDR3 is 14 residues. The V end lost 5 bases, the J end lost 11 bases, and 19 bases lay between the germline ends. The germline CDR1 and CDR2 sequences are MNHEY and SMNVEV (reference sequence). The CDR3, as DNA: TGTGCCAGCAGTCCCGACTTCGGGGCGGGGTCCCAGCATTTT. This sequence encodes CASSPDFGAGSQHF.

This clone showed up just a few times. The genes are TRBV5-1 and TRBJ2-7; D unclear. CDR3 length equals 13 residues. The V end lost 0 bases, the J end lost 4 bases, and 8 bases lay between the germline ends. Germline V gives CDR1 SGHRS, CDR2 YFSETQ. CDR3 residues: CASSLANRYEQYF. The CDR3 DNA reads TGCGCCAGCAGCTTGGCGAACAGATACGAGCAGTACTTC.

This chain links TRBV7-8 with TRBJ2-5; D remains unclear. The CDR3 sequence is 10 residues long. CDR1 SGHVS and CDR2 FQNEAQ come from the germline V gene. V lost 5 bases, J lost 6 bases, and 4 bases lay in between. CDR3 sequence: CASSRKTQYF. In DNA form, the CDR3 reads TGTGCCAGCAGCCGAAAGACCCAGTACTTC.

The chain is built from TRBV19 and TRBJ1-5; TRBD1 might be the D (5 bases). Trimming removed 4 bases at V and 4 bases at J, with 5 bases between. Germline values: CDR1 LNHDA, CDR2 SQIVND (reference sequence). CDR3 length: 12 amino acids. The CDR3 region is CASSRQNQPQHF. DNA of the CDR3: TGTGCCAGTAGTAGACAGAATCAGCCCCAGCATTTT. The full variable domain, with the rest looked up from reference TRBV19 and TRBJ1-5, is DGGITQSPKYLFRKEGQNVTLSCEQNLNHDAMYWYRQDPGQGLRLIYYSQIVNDFQKGDIAEGYSVSREKKESFPLTVTSAQKNPTAFYLCASSRQNQPQHFGDGTRLSIL.

The chain employs TRBV27 and TRBJ2-1, with TRBD2 matching 15 bases. Germline CDR1 is MNHEY and CDR2 is SMNVEV (reference sequence). The CDR3 is made up of 16 amino acids. J gave up 3 bases and V 5 bases, and 2 bases lay outside the gene matches. The CDR3 DNA is TGTGCCAGCAGTGCGGGACTAGCGGGAGGCTACAATGAGCAGTTCTTC. It encodes CASSAGLAGGYNEQFF.

With regard to this clone: Different DNA sequences within this sample yield the same CDR3. The gene calls are TRBV6-1 and TRBJ1-5; TRBD1 is a possible D gene (5 bases). Germline CDR1 is MNHNS and CDR2 is SASEGT. V was shortened by 6 bases and J by 7 bases, with 13 bases between the two germline ends. The CDR3 covers 13 residues. The CDR3 coding sequence is TGTGCCAGCAGACCGGGGGGAGGACAGCCCCAGCATTTT. The encoded protein is CASRPGGGQPQHF.

The chain links TRBV27 to TRBJ1-5; a possible D gene is TRBD1 (5 bases). Trimming took 3 bases from V and 2 from J, leaving 14 bases between them. The CDR3 sequence is 16 residues long. The germline V gene has CDR1 MNHEY and CDR2 SMNVEV (reference sequence). CDR3 loop: CASSFSATGGNQPQHF. The CDR3 DNA reads TGTGCCAGCAGTTTCAGCGCAACAGGAGGCAATCAGCCCCAGCATTTT.

This clone was detected a few times. This chain connects TRBV2 to TRBJ1-1; 9 bases fit TRBD1. Trimming removed 7 bases from V and 7 bases from J; junction bases left unmatched: 16. CDR3 length: 16 residues. Germline V gene lookup returns CDR1 SNHLY and CDR2 FYNNEI. CDR3: CASTQDAGQGKVEAFF. DNA for the CDR3: TGTGCCAGCACCCAAGACGCGGGACAGGGCAAAGTTGAAGCTTTCTTT.

In its sample, this clone was seen many times. The chain is built from TRBV2 and TRBJ2-5; no definite D call. V shed 8 bases and J shed 5 bases, with 9 bases lying between them. The CDR3 consists of 11 residues. From germline, CDR1 is SNHLY and CDR2 FYNNEI. The CDR3 is CASDNAETQYF. In nucleotides, the CDR3 is TGTGCCAGCGATAATGCGGAGACCCAGTACTTC.

J is TRBJ1-4 and V is TRBV7-2; D is unresolved. From germline, CDR1 is SGHTA and CDR2 FQGNSA. The CDR3 is made up of 15 amino acids. Trimming pared 3 bases from V and 0 bases from J, leaving 8 bases between. In DNA, the CDR3 is TGTGCCAGCAGCTTTGGCGGCGCAACTAATGAAAAACTGTTTTTT. This gives the protein CASSFGGATNEKLFF.

The chain has TRBV2 and TRBJ2-1; D is undetermined. From germline, CDR1 is SNHLY and CDR2 FYNNEI. The CDR3 covers 13 residues. The germline V and J ends were trimmed by 1 base and 8 bases, with 9 bases remaining between them. The CDR3: CASSEERRHEQFF. The CDR3 bases are TGTGCCAGCAGTGAAGAGCGCCGCCATGAGCAGTTCTTC.

The chain recombines TRBV5-1 with TRBJ1-1; 7 positions match TRBD1. From germline, CDR1 is SGHRS and CDR2 YFSETQ. The J segment lost 4 bases and the V segment lost 5 bases, leaving 5 bases of the junction unmatched. This CDR3 is 13 amino acids long. CDR3 region: CASRTGQVTEAFF. DNA for the CDR3: TGCGCCAGCAGAACCGGACAGGTCACTGAAGCTTTCTTT.

The V gene is TRBV7-8, the J gene TRBJ2-7; maybe TRBD2 (6 bases). The CDR3 consists of 15 residues. V lost 3 bases and J lost 7, with 19 bases in between. Germline V gives CDR1 SGHVS, CDR2 FQNEAQ. The CDR3 here is CASSLTHGGSREQYF. CDR3 DNA sequence: TGTGCCAGCAGCTTGACCCACGGGGGAAGTAGAGAGCAGTACTTC.

The chain recombines TRBV5-1 with TRBJ2-6; 9 nucleotides match TRBD1. Germline V gene sequence: CDR1 SGHRS, CDR2 YFSETQ. CDR3 length: 18 residues. The ends lost 2 bases at V and 2 bases at J; junction bases unmatched: 8. The CDR3 sequence is CASSLRAGTGTGANVLTF. CDR3 in DNA: TGCGCCAGCAGCTTACGAGCCGGGACAGGGACTGGGGCCAACGTCCTGACTTTC.

The chain recombines TRBV6-5 with TRBJ2-5; D call uncertain. The CDR3 consists of 12 residues. Germline V lookup: CDR1 MNHEY, CDR2 SVGAGI. The germline V and J ends were trimmed by 7 bases and 2 bases, with 8 bases remaining between them. CDR3 DNA: TGTGCCAGCAACGGCCAGCAAGAGACCCAGTACTTC. The encoded protein is CASNGQQETQYF.

The gene calls are TRBV5-1 and TRBJ2-7; D gene uncertain. The CDR3 has 13 residues. Germline V gene data show CDR1 as SGHRS and CDR2 as YFSETQ. V gave up 3 bases and J gave up 9 bases, with 16 bases separating them. In DNA, the CDR3 is TGCGCCAGCAGCTCCCGTAACTATGGCGGGCAGTACTTC. Its translation: CASSSRNYGGQYF.

This clone has at least ten counts. This chain uses TRBV5-1 with TRBJ2-2; possible D gene TRBD1, 6 bases. Germline V CDR1 and CDR2: SGHRS, YFSETQ. V was pared by 3 bases and J by 0 bases, with 18 bases between. CDR3 size: 18 residues. CDR3 residues: CASSSSPQGLSNTGELFF. CDR3 DNA sequence: TGCGCCAGCAGCTCGTCTCCGCAGGGGCTATCGAACACCGGGGAGCTGTTTTTT. The full variable domain, rest sourced from reference TRBV5-1 and TRBJ2-2, is KAGVTQTPRYLIKTRGQQVTLSCSPISGHRSVSWYQQTPGQGLQFLFEYFSETQRNKGNFPGRFSGRQFSNSRSEMNVSTLELGDSALYLCASSSSPQGLSNTGELFFGEGSRLTVL.

The chain carries TRBV6-1 and TRBJ1-2; perhaps TRBD1 as D (5 bases). This CDR3 contains 12 residues. Germline CDR1 reads MNHNS; CDR2 reads SASEGT. V dropped 5 bases and J dropped 8 bases, with 12 bases sitting between them. Here the CDR3 reads CASSLRQRGYTF. In nucleotides, the CDR3 is TGTGCCAGCAGTCTCCGACAGAGGGGCTACACCTTC.

This clone was detected once. V is TRBV6-6 and J is TRBJ2-7, with 8 bases that match TRBD1. CDR3 length equals 14 residues. Germline loops: CDR1 MNHNY, CDR2 SVGAGI (reference sequence). J gave up 2 bases and V 6 bases, and 6 bases lay outside the gene matches. The DNA of the CDR3 is TGTGCCAGCAGACCCCGGACAGGGACCTACGAGCAGTACTTC. This gives the protein CASRPRTGTYEQYF.

The chain carries TRBV6-1 and TRBJ1-1; D gene unclear. Germline assignment: CDR1 MNHNS and CDR2 SASEGT. The CDR3 has 11 amino acids. V lost 4 bases and J lost 8, with 8 bases in between. CDR3 bases: TGTGCCAGCAGTGGGGTAGTAGAAGCTTTCTTT. Amino acid sequence: CASSGVVEAFF.

This clone was picked up a small number of times. The chain links TRBV19 to TRBJ2-1; 8 positions match TRBD2. Germline-derived CDR1 and CDR2 are LNHDA and SQIVND (reference sequence). The CDR3 is 17 amino acids. V was clipped by 5 bases and J by 9 bases; unmatched bases: 18. The CDR3 nucleotides read TGTGCCAGTAGTCCCCTGCGGGCGCGGGGGGCCAATGGTGAGCAGTTCTTC. Translated, it gives CASSPLRARGANGEQFF.

In this sample, this clone turned up a few times. The chain joins TRBV11-2 to TRBJ2-7; no firm D call. The CDR3 length is 14 residues. V gave up 0 bases and J gave up 3 bases, with 9 bases separating them. CDR1 is SGHAT and CDR2 is FQNNGV in the germline V gene. The CDR3 DNA reads TGTGCCAGCAGCTTAGAATGGGTGAACTACGAGCAGTACTTC. It encodes CASSLEWVNYEQYF.

CDR3 in DNA: TGTGCCAGTAGTATGGGCCGGACCGCCGAAGCTTTCTTT. It specifies CASSMGRTAEAFF. The chain combines TRBV19 with TRBJ1-1; D is uncertain. V was clipped by 3 bases and J by 8 bases, with 13 bases between them. Germline assignment: CDR1 LNHDA and CDR2 SQIVND (reference sequence). This CDR3 comprises 13 residues.

V is TRBV15 and J is TRBJ2-5, with D possibly matching TRBD2 (6 bases). Per the germline V gene, CDR1 is LNHNV and CDR2 is YYDKDF (reference sequence). CDR3 length: 16 amino acids. V lost 6 bases and J lost 2, with 19 bases in between. The CDR3 reads CATSHHASVLQETQYF. CDR3 nucleotides: TGTGCCACCAGTCACCACGCTAGCGTGCTACAAGAGACCCAGTACTTC. The variable domain in full, with the rest retrieved from reference TRBV15 and TRBJ2-5, is DAMVIQNPRYQVTQFGKPVTLSCSQTLNHNVMYWYQQKSSQAPKLLFHYYDKDFNNEADTPDNFQSRRPNTSFCFLDIRSPGLGDTAMYLCATSHHASVLQETQYFGPGTRLLVL.

J is TRBJ2-1 and V is TRBV10-3; maybe TRBD2 (5 bases). This CDR3 is built from 13 residues. V was pared by 11 bases and J by 4 bases, with 15 bases between. Looked up from germline, CDR1 is ENHRY and CDR2 is SYGVKD. Here the CDR3 DNA reads TGTGCCTCCACGAGCGGTTTGTACAATGAGCAGTTCTTC. Its translation: CASTSGLYNEQFF.

The chain combines TRBV5-4 with TRBJ1-2; D might be TRBD1 (5 bases). The germline CDR1 and CDR2 sequences are SGHNT and YYREEE (reference sequence). V was shortened by 5 bases and J by 7 bases, with 12 bases between the two germline ends. CDR3 length equals 12 residues. The CDR3 is CASSTGGRGYTF. In DNA form, the CDR3 reads TGTGCCAGCAGTACGGGGGGTCGTGGCTACACCTTC.